A single sample is the source of the 27 T cell receptor beta chains below, sequenced in a study of cytomegalovirus exposure and HLA in healthy donors. Use of 60 Vbeta and 13 Jbeta primers characterized the PCR. Repertoires were generated with immunoSEQ multiplex PCR, while TCRdb's copy carries only in-frame clones and drops some. The sample lists 80,000 to 130,000 clones; approximately 70% were seen once. The sequenced material came from PBMCs. These receptors originate from a young woman in good health and CMV-seropositive.

This rearrangement joins TRBV7-8 to TRBJ1-5; 10 bases agree with TRBD1. This CDR3 has 15 amino acids. J gave up 6 bases and V 2 bases, and 4 bases lay outside the gene matches. Germline CDR1 and CDR2: SGHVS and FQNEAQ. The CDR3 loop reads CASSLSGTGVQPQHF. The CDR3 DNA is TGTGCCAGCAGCTTATCCGGGACAGGGGTTCAGCCCCAGCATTTT. The entire variable domain, with the rest obtained from reference TRBV7-8 and TRBJ1-5, is as follows: GAGVSQSPRYKVAKRGQDVALRCDPISGHVSLFWYQQALGQGPEFLTYFQNEAQLDKSGLPSDRFFAERPEGSVSTLKIQRTQQEDSAVYLCASSLSGTGVQPQHFGDGTRLSIL.

The gene calls are TRBV10-1 and TRBJ1-5, with 7 bases matching TRBD1. The CDR3 is made up of 17 amino acids. The germline gives CDR1 WNHNN, CDR2 SYGVQD (reference sequence). The ends lost 2 bases at V and 8 bases at J; junction bases unmatched: 15. CDR3 amino acids: CASSETLRQGGRKPQHF. CDR3 bases: TGCGCCAGCAGTGAGACACTCCGACAGGGCGGACGGAAGCCCCAGCATTTT.

This rearrangement joins TRBV7-2 to TRBJ2-7, with D possibly being TRBD1 (7 bases). The CDR3 consists of 13 residues. The V gene's germline CDR1 is SGHTA and CDR2 FQGNSA. With 7 bases removed from V and 3 bases from J, the gap between germline ends came to 13 bases. This CDR3 is CASTRQGGYEQYF. The CDR3 DNA is TGTGCCAGCACGCGGCAGGGGGGCTACGAGCAGTACTTC.

This clone has a count of ten or more. The chain is built from TRBV6-4 and TRBJ2-6; 11 bases are a match to TRBD1. This CDR3 has 16 amino acids. The J segment lost 2 bases and the V segment lost 4 bases, leaving 1 base of the junction unmatched. Germline CDR1 and CDR2: MRHNA and SNTAGT. CDR3 loop: CASSGTGGAGANVLTF. Written as DNA, the CDR3 is TGTGCCAGCAGTGGGACAGGGGGCGCTGGGGCCAACGTCCTGACTTTC.

This clone was seen a single time. The chain recombines TRBV28 with TRBJ1-5; 10 bases are a match to TRBD1. This CDR3 contains 18 residues. Per germline, CDR1 MDHEN and CDR2 SYDVKM. The V segment lost 6 bases and the J segment 4 bases; nucleotides outside the gene matches: 15. Written as DNA, the CDR3 is TGTGCCAGCAGGAAAAGACAGGGGGCGCGGTTTGCAAATCAGCCCCAGCATTTT. Its protein product is CASRKRQGARFANQPQHF.

The chain recombines TRBV7-2 with TRBJ2-7, with 11 positions matching TRBD2. V was clipped by 5 bases and J by 1 base; unmatched bases: 4. The CDR3 sequence is 15 residues long. The germline V gene encodes CDR1 SGHTA and CDR2 FQGNSA. The CDR3 DNA sequence: TGTGCCAGCAGCCCCGGGACTAGCGGTTCCTACGAGCAGTACTTC. This translates into CASSPGTSGSYEQYF.

The chain joins TRBV28 to TRBJ1-2, with 7 nucleotides matching TRBD1. J gave up 4 bases and V 6 bases, and 5 bases lay outside the gene matches. The germline V gene encodes CDR1 MDHEN and CDR2 SYDVKM. The CDR3 loop spans 13 amino acids. In DNA form, the CDR3 reads TGTGCCAGCAGAACCGGGACAGCCTATGGCTACACCTTC. Translation gives CASRTGTAYGYTF.

CDR3 amino acids: CASSLDWTDTDTQYF. The CDR3 region has the DNA TGTGCCAGCAGCTTGGACTGGACAGATACAGATACGCAGTATTTT. V and J are TRBV5-4 and TRBJ2-3, with a tentative D call TRBD1 (6 bases). V shed 0 bases and J shed 3 bases, with 11 bases lying between them. This CDR3 is 15 amino acids long. CDR1 and CDR2 from the germline V gene are SGHNT and YYREEE (reference sequence).

The rearrangement links TRBV5-4 to TRBJ2-7; tentative D call: TRBD1 (5 bases). The germline V gene has CDR1 SGHNT and CDR2 YYREEE (reference sequence). The CDR3 is 12 amino acids. Trimming left V 0 bases short and J 9 bases short, with 10 bases between. The CDR3 DNA reads TGTGCCAGCAGCTTGGGGCCGCAGGGGCAGTACTTC. This sequence encodes CASSLGPQGQYF.

The chain has TRBV23-1 and TRBJ2-3; the match to TRBD1 covers 9 bases. Being an ORF, TRBV23-1 has a function that is uncertain. J gave up 6 bases and V 5 bases, and 12 bases lay outside the gene matches. This CDR3 spans 16 amino acids. This chain's CDR3 is CASSTLRDRVDDTQYF. The CDR3 region has the DNA TGCGCCAGCAGTACCCTCCGGGACAGGGTCGACGATACGCAGTATTTT.

The chain joins TRBV6-1 to TRBJ1-1; 9 bases are shared with TRBD1. The trim removed 6 bases at V and 5 bases at J, leaving 4 bases unmatched. CDR1 and CDR2 from the germline V gene are MNHNS and SASEGT. CDR3 size: 13 residues. This CDR3 is CASRYDRGTEAFF. CDR3 nucleotides: TGTGCCAGCAGATACGACAGGGGGACTGAAGCTTTCTTT.

The rearrangement links TRBV9 to TRBJ1-5; D may be TRBD1 (5 bases). In germline, CDR1 is SGDLS, CDR2 YYNGEE. Trimming stripped 0 bases from V and 7 bases from J, with 11 bases between. This CDR3 is built from 14 residues. DNA of the CDR3: TGTGCCAGCAGCGTAGGCTCTACAGGACAGCCCCAGCATTTT. Its translation is CASSVGSTGQPQHF.

This clone was observed a handful of times. V gene TRBV6-5 combines with J gene TRBJ2-7; 8 bases line up with TRBD1. The V gene end was trimmed by 2 bases and the J gene end by 3 bases; junction bases not matched to a gene: 9. The CDR3 is made up of 16 amino acids. CDR1 and CDR2 from the germline V gene are MNHEY and SVGAGI. The CDR3: CASSYRGGTGDYEQYF. The CDR3 nucleotides read TGTGCCAGCAGTTACCGGGGTGGGACAGGAGACTACGAGCAGTACTTC.

The sample holds a few counts of this clone. This sequence joins TRBV6-5 and TRBJ1-2, with D maybe TRBD1 (5 bases). CDR1 is MNHEY, CDR2 SVGAGI, per germline. This CDR3 comprises 14 residues. V gave up 2 bases and J gave up 6 bases, with 13 bases separating them. As DNA, the CDR3 is TGTGCCAGCAGTTACGGGGGGGGAATTGATGGCTACACCTTC. It is translated as CASSYGGGIDGYTF.

The V and J genes are TRBV7-2 and TRBJ2-7, with D maybe TRBD2 (5 bases). Germline lookup yields CDR1 SGHTA and CDR2 FQGNSA. With 1 base removed from V and 2 bases from J, the gap between germline ends came to 9 bases. The CDR3 totals 14 residues. CDR3 residues: CASSLGTGTYEQYF. CDR3 DNA sequence: TGTGCCAGCAGCTTAGGTACCGGGACCTACGAGCAGTACTTC.

V gene TRBV29-1 combines with J gene TRBJ1-2; 9 nucleotides align to TRBD1. Germline V gene data show CDR1 as SQVTM and CDR2 as ANQGSEA. The CDR3 is made up of 13 amino acids. V dropped 6 bases and J dropped 4; count of bases not matched to a gene: 6. The CDR3 sequence: CSVYRGQGYGYTF. DNA for the CDR3: TGCAGCGTATACAGGGGGCAAGGCTATGGCTACACCTTC. The full variable domain, its missing parts supplied by reference TRBV29-1 and TRBJ1-2, is SAVISQKPSRDICQRGTSLTIQCQVDSQVTMMFWYRQQPGQSLTLIATANQGSEATYESGFVIDKFPISRPNLTFSTLTVSNMSPEDSSIYLCSVYRGQGYGYTFGSGTRLTVV.

The chain joins TRBV7-9 to TRBJ1-4; 9 positions match TRBD1. Germline CDR1 and CDR2: SEHNR and FQNEAQ (reference sequence). There are 16 residues in the CDR3. With 5 bases clipped from V and 7 bases from J, the junction kept 11 bases outside the gene matches. The CDR3 coding sequence is TGTGCCAGCAGCCCCCGGGGGGGACAGGGAGGTGAAAAACTGTTTTTT. It codes for CASSPRGGQGGEKLFF.

This clone was recorded once. The CDR3 loop is CASNPDSGSSNEQFF. CDR3 bases: TGTGCCAGCAACCCGGATAGCGGGAGTAGCAATGAGCAGTTCTTC. The chain combines TRBV7-9 with TRBJ2-1; 9 positions agree with TRBD2. The CDR3 totals 15 residues. Germline V CDR1 and CDR2: SEHNR, FQNEAQ (reference sequence). V dropped 7 bases and J dropped 6; count of bases not matched to a gene: 10.

A few counts support this clone. The V call is TRBV7-2, the J call TRBJ2-7; the match to TRBD2 covers 7 bases. V dropped 1 base and J dropped 5; count of bases not matched to a gene: 8. The CDR3 totals 15 residues. CDR1 and CDR2 (germline): SGHTA, FQGNSA. The CDR3, as DNA: TGTGCCAGCAGCTTAGTTGGGAGGGCAGGGAACGAGCAGTACTTC. Translation gives CASSLVGRAGNEQYF.

The chain joins TRBV30 to TRBJ2-5; D is ambiguous. The germline gives CDR1 GTSNPN, CDR2 SVGIG (reference sequence). The CDR3 contains 13 residues. V was pared by 2 bases and J by 3 bases, with 10 bases between. This CDR3 is CAWSFRMEETQYF. CDR3 DNA sequence: TGTGCCTGGAGTTTTAGAATGGAAGAGACCCAGTACTTC.

This chain connects TRBV28 to TRBJ2-1; 9 nucleotides align to TRBD2. CDR3 size: 14 residues. Germline CDR1 reads MDHEN; CDR2 reads SYDVKM. This chain's CDR3 is CGSGSLGSYNEQFF. Here the CDR3 DNA reads TGTGGTAGCGGGAGTTTGGGGTCCTACAATGAGCAGTTCTTC.

The chain couples TRBV6-5 to TRBJ2-7; possible D gene TRBD1, 5 bases. The V end lost 5 bases, the J end lost 3 bases, and 14 bases lay between the germline ends. The CDR3 is 14 residues long. Germline values: CDR1 MNHEY, CDR2 SVGAGI. The CDR3, as DNA: TGTGCCAGCAGTAGGGGCGGAAGGCTCTACGAGCAGTACTTC. The encoded protein is CASSRGGRLYEQYF.

The rearrangement joins TRBV19 to TRBJ2-7; the D gene is possibly TRBD2 (7 bases). V lost 4 bases, J lost 2 bases, and 12 bases lay in between. The CDR3 loop spans 14 amino acids. Germline loops: CDR1 LNHDA, CDR2 SQIVND (reference sequence). CDR3 nucleotide sequence: TGTGCCAGTAGTAGGGGGGGGCCCCCCTACGAGCAGTACTTC. This sequence encodes CASSRGGPPYEQYF.

J is TRBJ2-7 and V is TRBV4-2, with TRBD2 matching over 7 bases. CDR3 length equals 15 residues. V was pared by 0 bases and J by 7 bases, with 9 bases of the junction left unmatched. The germline CDR1 and CDR2 sequences are LGHNA and YNFKEQ. CDR3 bases: TGTGCCAGCAGCCAAGATCCGGGAGGCTTGGGGGAGCAGTACTTC. Protein product: CASSQDPGGLGEQYF.

This chain connects TRBV18 to TRBJ2-7; 9 bases match TRBD2. The CDR3 runs to 16 residues. Per the germline V gene, CDR1 is KGHSH and CDR2 is LQKENI. V lost 3 bases to trimming and J lost 4 bases; unmatched junction nucleotides: 10. The CDR3 protein is CASSPTGLAGQYEQYF. The CDR3 coding sequence is TGTGCCAGCTCACCGACCGGCCTAGCGGGACAGTACGAGCAGTACTTC.

The V gene is TRBV23-1, the J gene TRBJ2-1, with D possibly being TRBD2 (5 bases). TRBV23-1 carries the ORF label, with uncertain function. Trimming cost V 0 bases and J 0 bases, with 9 bases left between them. The CDR3 extends over 16 amino acids. The CDR3 nucleotides are TGCGCCAGCAGTCAATCGGCGGGCCGCTCCTACAATGAGCAGTTCTTC. Translated: CASSQSAGRSYNEQFF.

This clone was seen only once. V and J are TRBV29-1 and TRBJ2-7; TRBD1 agrees at 7 bases. Germline V gives CDR1 SQVTM, CDR2 ANQGSEA. Losses at the gene ends were 0 bases for V and 0 bases for J; bases not matched to a gene: 5. The CDR3 extends over 15 amino acids. The CDR3 spells CSVEEGTAISYEQYF. In nucleotides, the CDR3 is TGCAGCGTTGAAGAGGGGACAGCCATCTCCTACGAGCAGTACTTC.